This is a list of T cell receptor beta chains from one sample in a study of T cell responses to AZD1222 COVID-19 vaccine. The assay was immunoSEQ multiplex PCR, and TCRdb's table has in-frame clones only and misses some. Among about 140,000 clones listed, over 85% were seen once. Sequenced material: peripheral blood, taken on day 0 of AZD1222 vaccination. The source of these receptors is an adult in good health. Both conserved end residues are part of each CDR3.

v_gene: TRBV27
CDR3aa: CASSLASSGAQETQYF

v_gene: TRBV24-1
CDR3aa: CATSDQVASGRETQYF

v_gene: TRBV28
CDR3aa: CASSLPRDTGELFF

v_gene: TRBV6-5
CDR3aa: CASSETGSQPQHF

v_gene: TRBV15
CDR3aa: CATSRDRAGELFF

v_gene: TRBV7-2
CDR3aa: CASSPQERGGLDEQFF

v_gene: TRBV7-9
CDR3aa: CASSLGAGLRYTIYF

v_gene: TRBV5-1
CDR3aa: CASRQYQETQYF

v_gene: TRBV2
CDR3aa: CASNPPGQTNYGYTF

v_gene: TRBV7-2
CDR3aa: CASSSRQGAFEAFF

v_gene: TRBV19
CDR3aa: CASSIRRDRGPPTEAFF

v_gene: TRBV28
CDR3aa: CASSFYRDRGHYEQYF

v_gene: TRBV5-1
CDR3aa: CASSLGQGVRGYTF

v_gene: TRBV6-5
CDR3aa: CASGQSSTQHF

v_gene: TRBV28
CDR3aa: CASSLPGGLITEAFF

v_gene: TRBV21-1
CDR3aa: CASSKETPRQYF

v_gene: TRBV7-9
CDR3aa: CASRSGTSGYNEQFF

v_gene: TRBV27
CDR3aa: CASSYGQGSQPQHF

v_gene: TRBV7-9
CDR3aa: CASSLQGAKSTDTQYF